This T cell receptor beta chain was obtained from a study of blood T cell dynamics during melanoma immunotherapy. Study-wide background: Patients with metastatic melanoma got pembrolizumab or nivolumab-ipilimumab as first-line care.

General observations from the study: Immune-effector CD8+ cells best matched cell-free DNA CDR3 sequences and were most clonal. Clones driving repertoire changes may be melanoma-specific or general immune activation.

Details on this clone: No antigen is known for it.

The CDR3 totals 15 residues. Germline lookup yields CDR1 SGHTS and CDR2 YDEGEE. Trimming left V 0 bases short and J 6 bases short, with 15 bases between. Measured with immunoSEQ multiplex PCR; TCRdb has only the in-frame clones, and not every one. The sample holds 1,400 to 1,500 clones, 55% to 70% seen once. The time point here: pre-treatment baseline. This rearrangement joins TRBV5-8 to TRBJ1-1; D not certain. The material was central memory CD8+ T cells from blood, obtained from a patient treated with checkpoint blockade. This sequence was found in a human donor with melanoma. The CDR3 DNA sequence: TGTGCCAGCAGCTTGGACATGGACCCCCGCTCTGAAGCTTTCTTT. Translated, it gives CASSLDMDPRSEAFF.